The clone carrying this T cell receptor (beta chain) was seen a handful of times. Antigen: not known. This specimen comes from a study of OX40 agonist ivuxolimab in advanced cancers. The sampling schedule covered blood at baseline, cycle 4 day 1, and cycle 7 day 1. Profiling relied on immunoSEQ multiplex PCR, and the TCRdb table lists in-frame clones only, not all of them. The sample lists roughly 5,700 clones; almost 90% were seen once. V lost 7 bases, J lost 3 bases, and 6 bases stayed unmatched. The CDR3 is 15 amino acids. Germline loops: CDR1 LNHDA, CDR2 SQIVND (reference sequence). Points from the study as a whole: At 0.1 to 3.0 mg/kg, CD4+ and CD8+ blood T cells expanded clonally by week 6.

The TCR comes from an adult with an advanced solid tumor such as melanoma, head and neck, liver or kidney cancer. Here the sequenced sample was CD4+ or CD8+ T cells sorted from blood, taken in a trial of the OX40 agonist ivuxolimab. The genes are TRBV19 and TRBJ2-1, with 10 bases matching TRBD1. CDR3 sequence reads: CASKQDRGFYNEQFF. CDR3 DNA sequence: TGTGCCAGTAAACAGGACAGGGGGTTCTACAATGAGCAGTTCTTC. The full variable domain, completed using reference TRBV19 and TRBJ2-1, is DGGITQSPKYLFRKEGQNVTLSCEQNLNHDAMYWYRQDPGQGLRLIYYSQIVNDFQKGDIAEGYSVSREKKESFPLTVTSAQKNPTAFYLCASKQDRGFYNEQFFGPGTRLTVL.